One and the same sample provided the 11 T cell receptor beta chains below, sequenced in a study of regulatory T cells in long-lasting Graves disease. As to time point: newly diagnosed GD, antithyroid drugs for less than 3 months. The TCR library was made from RNA extracted from PBMCs. Building the TCR beta libraries relied on iRepertoire HTBI primers, and CDR3 regions underwent Arm-PCR. TCRdb re-analysed the multiplex PCR reads in MiXCR, keeping a single row per CDR3 protein. The profile shows 440,000 or so distinct CDR3 sequences, about a sixth of them singletons. Separately, the same data were catalogued under a study of T cells in Graves' hyperthyroidism and ophthalmopathy.

This specimen consisted of peripheral blood mononuclear cells (PBMCs), obtained at new diagnosis, from a patient treated with antithyroid drugs. The receptor source for this set is a woman in her 30s with Graves disease.

At least ten counts were recorded for this clonotype. The chain combines TRBV18 with TRBJ2-7, with TRBD1 matching 7 bases. The CDR3 runs to 15 residues. Germline assignment: CDR1 KGHSH and CDR2 LQKENI. With 4 bases clipped from V and 2 bases from J, the junction kept 8 bases outside the gene matches. The CDR3 DNA sequence: TGTGCCAGCTCACGGACAGGAGGCGAAACCTACGAGCAGTACTTC. Residues: CASSRTGGETYEQYF.

This clonotype was seen repeatedly, ten times or more. The chain carries TRBV7-3 and TRBJ2-1, with D unclear. The germline V gene encodes CDR1 SGHTA and CDR2 FQGTGA. V was clipped by 5 bases and J by 6 bases, with 14 bases between them. The CDR3 totals 14 residues. The CDR3 loop reads CASSPEQSSNEQFF. CDR3 DNA: TGTGCCAGCAGCCCGGAGCAGTCAAGCAATGAGCAGTTCTTC.

The CDR3 DNA follows: TGTGCCAGCAGTCGACGGACTGCACCCTACGAGCAGTACTTC. This sequence encodes CASSRRTAPYEQYF. The V and J genes are TRBV12-3 or TRBV12-4 and TRBJ2-7, with D maybe TRBD2 (5 bases). This CDR3 region has 14 residues. The ends were cut back, 5 bases at V and 2 bases at J, with 13 bases in the middle.

This clonotype is classed as medium-sized. The CDR3 reads CAWSVRSADTGELFF. The CDR3 region has the DNA TGTGCCTGGAGTGTTCGGAGTGCGGACACCGGGGAGCTGTTTTTT. The chain links TRBV30 to TRBJ2-2; D is undetermined. V lost 0 bases to trimming and J lost 3 bases, with 11 bases between them. This CDR3 is 15 amino acids long. Germline CDR1 GTSNPN, CDR2 SVGIG (reference sequence).

The chain employs TRBV10-2 and TRBJ2-7; TRBD2 agrees at 11 bases. This CDR3 spans 15 amino acids. The V gene's germline CDR1 is WSHSY and CDR2 SAAADI. The trim removed 3 bases at V and 3 bases at J, leaving 4 bases unmatched. Here the CDR3 reads CASSDSGRADYEQYF. CDR3 sequence (DNA): TGCGCCAGCAGTGATAGCGGGAGGGCTGACTACGAGCAGTACTTC.

This clonotype was counted many times. This chain links TRBV7-2 with TRBJ2-3; D is uncertain. With 1 base removed from V and 2 bases from J, the gap between germline ends came to 7 bases. The CDR3 has 14 residues. Germline assignment: CDR1 SGHTA and CDR2 FQGNSA. The CDR3 loop reads CASSLVRVTDTQYF. The CDR3 bases are TGTGCCAGCAGCTTAGTGCGAGTCACAGATACGCAGTATTTT.

This clonotype was picked up a small number of times. The chain employs TRBV3-1 and TRBJ2-5, with a tentative D call TRBD2 (6 bases). The V end was cut by 5 bases, the J end by 5 bases, with 15 bases between. The germline V gene has CDR1 LGHDT and CDR2 YNNKEL (reference sequence). The CDR3 sequence is 14 residues long. CDR3 sequence: CASSTGLPRETQYF. In DNA, the CDR3 is TGTGCCAGCAGCACGGGACTCCCCCGGGAGACCCAGTACTTC.

In its sample, this clonotype was seen many times. Written as DNA, the CDR3 is TGTGCCAGCAGCTTGGGGACACACACCGGGGAGCTGTTTTTT. As protein: CASSLGTHTGELFF. V usage is TRBV7-9 and J usage is TRBJ2-2; weak D call: TRBD1 (6 bases). The germline V and J ends were trimmed by 3 bases and 3 bases, with 8 bases remaining between them. The length of the CDR3 is 14 residues. CDR1 is SEHNR, CDR2 FQNEAQ, per germline (reference sequence).

Points on this clonotype: This could be a read error, since a much larger clone is one nucleotide away. The rearrangement joins TRBV6-2 or TRBV6-3 to TRBJ2-7; D is undetermined. The germline gives CDR1 MNHEY, CDR2 SVGEGT. Trimming cost V 8 bases and J 1 base, with 18 bases left between them. CDR3 length equals 15 residues. The CDR3 sequence is CASGSIVGSSYEQYF. The CDR3 bases are TGTGCCAGCGGTTCCATAGTTGGCAGTTCCTACGAGCAGTACTTC.

This clonotype was detected many times. The chain recombines TRBV28 with TRBJ1-1, with TRBD1 identical over 9 bases. The CDR3 runs 16 residues. V was clipped by 5 bases and J by 6 bases; unmatched bases: 13. CDR1 is MDHEN, CDR2 SYDVKM, per germline. CDR3 sequence reads: CASSPFTGQGKPEAFF. For the CDR3, the DNA is TGTGCCAGCAGTCCCTTCACGGGACAGGGAAAACCTGAAGCTTTCTTT.

Ten or more counts support this clonotype. This sequence joins TRBV7-2 and TRBJ1-6; TRBD1 agrees at 10 bases. J lost 10 bases, V lost 2 bases, and 2 bases had no gene match. Germline CDR1 SGHTA, CDR2 FQGNSA. The CDR3 totals 14 residues. CDR3 sequence: CASSLRDRGSPLHF. The CDR3 region has the DNA TGTGCCAGCAGCTTACGGGACAGGGGCTCACCCCTCCACTTT. Full variable domain (remainder filled in from reference TRBV7-2 and TRBJ1-6): GAGVSQSPSNKVTEKGKDVELRCDPISGHTALYWYRQSLGQGLEFLIYFQGNSAPDKSGLPSDRFSAERTGGSVSTLTIQRTQQEDSAVYLCASSLRDRGSPLHFGNGTRLTVT.